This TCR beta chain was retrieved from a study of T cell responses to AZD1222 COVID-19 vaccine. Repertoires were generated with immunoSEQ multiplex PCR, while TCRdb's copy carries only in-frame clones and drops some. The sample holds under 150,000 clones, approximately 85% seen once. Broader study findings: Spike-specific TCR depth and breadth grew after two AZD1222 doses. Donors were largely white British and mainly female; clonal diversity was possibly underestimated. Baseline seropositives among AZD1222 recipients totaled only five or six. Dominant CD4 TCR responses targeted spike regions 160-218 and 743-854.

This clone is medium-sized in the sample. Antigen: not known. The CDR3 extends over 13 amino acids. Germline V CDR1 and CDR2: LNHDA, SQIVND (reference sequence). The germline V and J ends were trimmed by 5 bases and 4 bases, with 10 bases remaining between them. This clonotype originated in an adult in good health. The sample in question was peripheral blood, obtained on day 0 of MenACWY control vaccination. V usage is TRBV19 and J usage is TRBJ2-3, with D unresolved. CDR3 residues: CASSSHGADTQYF. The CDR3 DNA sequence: TGTGCCAGTAGTTCCCATGGAGCAGATACGCAGTATTTT.